This T cell receptor (beta chain) stems from a study of blood T cell repertoires in COVID-19. Whole-study context: COVID-19 samples, acute and convalescent, were from the United States, Italy and Spain. In each case, the material was cDNA or gDNA derived from T cells, B-cell-depleted T cells, or PBMCs.

Per the original methods: Counts of nucleated cells, estimated from reference gene primer amplification, were obtained. Some clones are missing from TCRdb's copy, which holds only in-frame ones; the method was immunoSEQ multiplex PCR. For V, J and clone size, that table is used; D and trimming come from the DNA. Of more than 300,000 clones listed, more than 70% are singletons. This sequence originates from a man aged 18 to 29 who had recovered from COVID-19. Sequencing input: peripheral blood.

In nucleotides, the CDR3 is TGTGCCAGCAGCTTAGTACTGGCGGGAGGTAGCACAGATACGCAGTATTTT. Translating it yields CASSLVLAGGSTDTQYF. The chain is built from TRBV7-9 and TRBJ2-3; 8 nucleotides agree with TRBD2. CDR3 length: 17 residues. V shed 1 base, J shed 0 bases, and the junction held 6 bases outside the gene matches. Germline loops: CDR1 SEHNR, CDR2 FQNEAQ (reference sequence). Full variable domain (outside the CDR3, taken from reference TRBV7-9 and TRBJ2-3): DTGVSQNPRHKITKRGQNVTFRCDPISEHNRLYWYRQTLGQGPEFLTYFQNEAQLEKSRLLSDRFSAERPKGSFSTLEIQRTEQGDSAMYLCASSLVLAGGSTDTQYFGPGTRLTVL.